These 11 T cell receptor beta chains were all obtained from the same sample, sequenced in a study of shared clonotypes between healthy human individuals. It was CD45RO-negative cells, positively selected for CCR7, that made up naive CD8 cells, with terminally differentiated effector memory CD45RA+ cells excluded. Generated by immunoSEQ multiplex PCR, the TCRdb table keeps only in-frame clones and is missing some. Here the sample spans about 2,200,000 clones, 90% to 95% being singletons. Source material: naive CD8+ T cells from PBMCs. Receptors were obtained from a man aged 18-30 years in good health. Some clones in this sample may be carry-over from other donors' samples.

The chain is built from TRBV27 and TRBJ2-5, with a weak D call TRBD2 (5 bases). In germline, CDR1 is MNHEY, CDR2 SMNVEV (reference sequence). The CDR3 is made up of 15 amino acids. V was shortened by 5 bases and J by 4 bases, with 17 bases between the two germline ends. The CDR3 DNA sequence: TGTGCCAGCAGTCCCTTGAATCTTCGGGGAGAGACCCAGTACTTC. This encodes CASSPLNLRGETQYF.

This chain joins TRBV6-6 and TRBJ1-5; D is uncertain. The germline V and J ends were trimmed by 7 bases and 4 bases, with 8 bases remaining between them. The germline gives CDR1 MNHNY, CDR2 SVGAGI (reference sequence). The CDR3 has 12 amino acids. CDR3 sequence (DNA): TGTGCCAGCAACGAGATTAATCAGCCCCAGCATTTT. It specifies CASNEINQPQHF.

This CDR3 reads CASSVEGEGQGNTIYF. The DNA of the CDR3 is TGTGCCAGCAGCGTAGAGGGGGAAGGGCAGGGAAACACCATATATTTT. The V and J genes are TRBV9 and TRBJ1-3, with D perhaps matching TRBD1 (6 bases). The ends were cut back, 0 bases at V and 4 bases at J, with 14 bases in the middle. Germline lookup yields CDR1 SGDLS and CDR2 YYNGEE. The CDR3 runs 16 residues.

The rearrangement joins TRBV19 to TRBJ2-7; D perhaps matches TRBD1 (6 bases). CDR1 is LNHDA and CDR2 is SQIVND in the germline V gene (reference sequence). The V gene lost 6 bases and the J gene lost 6 bases, with 21 bases spanning the gap. This CDR3 has 15 amino acids. This CDR3 is CASSPVGQSGPEQYF. For the CDR3, the DNA is TGTGCCAGTAGCCCCGTCGGACAGTCAGGACCCGAGCAGTACTTC.

The chain links TRBV4-1 to TRBJ2-7; 10 positions agree with TRBD1. V gave up 1 base and J gave up 3 bases; unmatched junction bases: 6. Germline V CDR1 and CDR2: MGHRA, YSYEKL. This CDR3 spans 16 amino acids. The CDR3 DNA is TGCGCCAGCAGCCAAGGACCCGGGACAGGGGTCTACGAGCAGTACTTC. Encoded protein: CASSQGPGTGVYEQYF.

The chain couples TRBV4-3 to TRBJ1-1, with no clear D. Germline CDR1 is LGHNA and CDR2 is YSLEER. The CDR3 has 15 residues. V was pared by 2 bases and J by 2 bases, with 12 bases between. CDR3 in DNA: TGCGCCAGCAGCCAATTGACGGCCGCTAACACTGAAGCTTTCTTT. The encoded protein is CASSQLTAANTEAFF.

V usage is TRBV6-5 and J usage is TRBJ2-7; 8 nucleotides align to TRBD1. This CDR3 has 13 amino acids. Germline values: CDR1 MNHEY, CDR2 SVGAGI. Trimming cost V 5 bases and J 4 bases; bases outside gene matches: 4. Here the CDR3 DNA reads TGTGCCAGCAGTCACTACAGGGGGTACGAGCAGTACTTC. Its protein product is CASSHYRGYEQYF.

The CDR3 DNA reads as TGTGCCAGCAGCTTAGTAGGGATACTCACCACTGAAGCTTTCTTT. Translation: CASSLVGILTTEAFF. The rearrangement joins TRBV7-9 to TRBJ1-1, with D unclear. Trimming stripped 1 base from V and 4 bases from J, with 13 bases between. The germline gives CDR1 SEHNR, CDR2 FQNEAQ (reference sequence). The CDR3 has 15 residues. The variable domain in full, with the rest retrieved from reference TRBV7-9 and TRBJ1-1, is DTGVSQNPRHKITKRGQNVTFRCDPISEHNRLYWYRQTLGQGPEFLTYFQNEAQLEKSRLLSDRFSAERPKGSFSTLEIQRTEQGDSAMYLCASSLVGILTTEAFFGQGTRLTVV.

This chain connects TRBV30 to TRBJ2-3; D is perhaps TRBD2 (5 bases). Germline V gives CDR1 GTSNPN, CDR2 SVGIG (reference sequence). The V end was cut by 0 bases, the J end by 0 bases, with 16 bases between. The CDR3 has 17 amino acids. For the CDR3, the DNA is TGTGCCTGGAGTGTCCTGGAGGAGACCCCTAGCACAGATACGCAGTATTTT. Translating it yields CAWSVLEETPSTDTQYF. Full variable domain (missing parts from reference TRBV30 and TRBJ2-3): SQTIHQWPATLVQPVGSPLSLECTVEGTSNPNLYWYRQAAGRGLQLLFYSVGIGQISSEVPQNLSASRPQDRQFILSSKKLLLSDSGFYLCAWSVLEETPSTDTQYFGPGTRLTVL.

This chain links TRBV13 with TRBJ2-7; D possibly corresponds to TRBD2 (5 bases). Between the trimmed V and J ends, which lost 5 bases and 2 bases, there was a span of 31 bases. Germline V gene data show CDR1 as PRHDT and CDR2 as FYEKMQ (reference sequence). This CDR3 comprises 20 residues. Here the CDR3 reads CASSPKARAQSLMEAYEQYF. CDR3 in DNA: TGTGCCAGCAGCCCTAAAGCGAGGGCGCAATCCCTAATGGAAGCCTACGAGCAGTACTTC.

The genes are TRBV11-2 and TRBJ2-7; 7 bases align to TRBD1. After removal of 5 bases from V and 1 base from J, the junction contained 17 bases not matched to a gene. Germline V gene sequence: CDR1 SGHAT, CDR2 FQNNGV. CDR3 length: 18 amino acids. In DNA form, the CDR3 reads TGTGCCAGCAGCAAAAACGATACCGGGACAGAGGTTTCCTACGAGCAGTACTTC. Translated: CASSKNDTGTEVSYEQYF.